This T cell receptor beta chain came from a study of CD8+ T cells in alopecia areata (dated by TCRdb to about 2018). For the study in its entirety: Treated patients were enrolled in an open-label pilot trial of oral tofacitinib, 5 to 10 mg twice daily, for moderate-to-severe alopecia areata. Tofacitinib was given for 6 to 18 months, followed by 6 months of follow-up off drug to assess delayed response and recurrence. High-throughput TCRbeta sequencing was used to examine T cell clonal expansion in alopecia areata in both the C3H/HeJ mouse model and human patients. In humans, TCRbeta sequencing was performed on scalp tissue and on sorted CD4+ and CD8+ peripheral blood T cells from healthy controls and from patients with patchy or totalis/universalis alopecia areata. Tofacitinib-treated patients had biopsies at baseline and at 4 and 24 weeks of treatment, with a later scalp biopsy in several patients. Scalp clonality was compared across normal scalp (n=4), patchy alopecia areata scalp (n=8), and alopecia totalis/universalis scalp (n=8). The RNA source kit depended on sample type: the PAXgene miRNA kit for fixed scalp, the miRNeasy kit for PBMCs, and the RNeasy kit for mouse skin. immunoSEQ multiplex PCR using 35 Vbeta forward primers and 13 Jbeta reverse primers was used to amplify TCRbeta CDR3 regions.

What the study reported, not specific to this receptor: Compared with mice, TCR sequences shared between patients were less clear, possibly partly because of HLA diversity across the patient population. Compared with normal scalp, lesional scalp had higher clonality and more expanded CD8+ clones, particularly in alopecia totalis/universalis, a pattern that suggests antigenic drive. Unlike mouse skin, which is dominated by gammadelta T cells, normal human skin has resident alphabeta T cells that are also sequenced, and this complicates analysis of the scalp TCR repertoire.

The time point label here, explained by the study, means: baseline before oral tofacitinib. Lesional scalp punch biopsies and peripheral blood were obtained from alopecia areata patients. After PBMCs were isolated by density centrifugation and stained for CD3, CD4 and CD8, a FACSAria was used to sort CD4+ and CD8+ T cells. The CDR3 goes from the cysteine to the phenylalanine over 17 residues. Just CDR3 DNA is preserved here, 51 bases in frame from base 1. From the germline V gene, CDR1 is SGHRS and CDR2 is YFSETQ. Relative to germline, V is missing 4 bases and J is missing 2 bases, with 12 bases of the junction outside any gene match. This clone was seen just once. Its target antigen remains unknown. No base quality values were provided; no much bigger clone lies one nucleotide off. Library construction relied on the immunoSEQ multiplex PCR assay. RNA was extracted from all samples and reverse transcribed into cDNA as template for TCR sequencing. SuperScript III was used to make first-strand cDNA, primed with a 2:1 mix of oligo-dT and random hexamers. A synthetic immune receptor repertoire was used to measure amplification bias, and any remaining bias was corrected computationally. The published analysis was carried out like this. Raw reads were preprocessed to remove errors, and CDR3 was defined by IMGT conventions from the conserved cysteine to phenylalanine. Clonality was computed as 1 minus the Shannon entropy, with the entropy normalized by log2 of the number of productive unique TCRs. Scalp TCRbeta sequences were cross-referenced with sorted blood CD4 and CD8 repertoires so that the CD4 or CD8 identity of scalp clones could be inferred. Held by TCRdb, this immuneACCESS table contains in-frame sequences only and omits some clones. Under half of the omission traces to an unresolved V gene where checked; the cause of the rest is unknown. The V and J calls and clone size were taken over from that table, and D and trimming were inferred from the DNA. The sample table records 130,000 to 150,000 clones; approximately 51% of these occur just once. The ten biggest clones cover 0.8% to 1% of the sample.

The chain is made from TRBV5-1 and TRBJ2-7; 10 bases in between match TRBD2. Sequencing used CD4+ T cells sorted from blood, obtained at week 0. The source is a human donor with alopecia areata. The nucleotide sequence is given as TGCGCCAGCAGCGCCTTGCCCGGGACTAGCGTGACCTACGAGCAGTACTTC. The resulting protein is CASSALPGTSVTYEQYF.